Sequencing of this T cell receptor (beta chain) was carried out in a study of ipilimumab plus nivolumab after autologous stem cell transplantation (dated by TCRdb to about 2021). General notes on the study: Trial patients received a median of roughly 5 ipilimumab doses and 8 nivolumab doses. The intent-to-treat population of the trial consisted of about 34 patients. The myeloma cohort included high-risk transplant-naive patients and patients relapsing within 3 years of a first autologous transplant. Patients with high-risk diffuse large B cell lymphoma, mature T cell lymphoma, or multiple myeloma undergoing autologous transplant were enrolled in the trial.

Starting 14 to 28 days after the autologous transplant, patients began checkpoint therapy, which included ipilimumab at 1 mg/kg intravenously on day 1 of selected weeks. The nivolumab dose was 3 mg/kg intravenously, delivered on day 1 of weeks 1, 4, 7, 10, and every two weeks through week 26. The study was a Phase Ib clinical trial testing combined checkpoint inhibition with ipilimumab and nivolumab as consolidation after autologous stem cell transplantation. The method behind the library was the immunoSEQ multiplex PCR assay. TCRdb took this table from immuneACCESS and kept in-frame rearrangements with V and J called. Such tables lack part of the clones; where checked against another copy, unresolved V genes explain under half of the gap, and the rest is unexplained. The sample has about 9,800 clones on record, roughly three quarters of them singletons. The ten largest clones represent 15% to 20% of the sample.

On the study overall, not on this receptor specifically: The authors concluded that, as post-transplant consolidation, combined checkpoint inhibition appeared tolerable. According to the authors, a biologic rationale for studying the approach further came from T cell receptor repertoire, regulatory T cell phenotype and gut microbiota profiles.

This clone came up once. Its antigen remains undetermined. Within one base of it there is no much larger clone, and no base qualities were kept. Sequences SGHAT (CDR1) and FQNNGV (CDR2) are obtained from the germline V gene. The CDR3 starts with the cysteine, ends with the phenylalanine, and has 14 residues. The sequence is cut down to CDR3 DNA, 42 bases in frame from base 1. Trimmed from V: 4 bases; trimmed from J: 2 bases; junction bases lacking a gene match: 4. Sequencing used PBMCs, obtained in a trial of ipilimumab plus nivolumab as post-transplant consolidation. The receptor comes from a female donor with multiple myeloma. The chain joins TRBV11-2 to TRBJ2-5, with TRBD2 identical over 7 junction bases. The CDR3 has the sequence CASSWWGGQETQYF. The DNA is TGTGCCAGCAGCTGGTGGGGGGGACAAGAGACCCAGTACTTC.